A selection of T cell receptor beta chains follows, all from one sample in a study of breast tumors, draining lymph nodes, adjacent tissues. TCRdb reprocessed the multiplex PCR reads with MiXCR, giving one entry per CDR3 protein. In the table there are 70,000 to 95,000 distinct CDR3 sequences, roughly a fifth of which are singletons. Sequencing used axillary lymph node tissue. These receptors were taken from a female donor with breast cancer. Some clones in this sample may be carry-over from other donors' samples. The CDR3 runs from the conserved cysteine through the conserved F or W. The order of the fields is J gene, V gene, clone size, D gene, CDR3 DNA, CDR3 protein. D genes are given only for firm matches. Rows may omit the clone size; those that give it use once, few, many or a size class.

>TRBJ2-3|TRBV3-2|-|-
TGTGCCAGCAGCCAAGCGGGAGCGGGAGGAGATACGCAGTATTTT
CASSQAGAGGDTQYF
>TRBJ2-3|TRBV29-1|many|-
TGCAGCGTTTCGACAGGACTCACAGATACGCAGTATTTT
CSVSTGLTDTQYF
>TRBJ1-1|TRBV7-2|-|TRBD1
TGTGCCAGCAGCGATCGACGACAGGGGAACACTGAAGCTTTCTTT
CASSDRRQGNTEAFF
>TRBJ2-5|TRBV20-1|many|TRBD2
TGCAGTGCTAGGGAGACTAGCGGGGGCACCCAGTACTTC
CSARETSGGTQYF
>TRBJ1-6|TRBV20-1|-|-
TGCAGTGCAGACTACCGTCGGGGGTCTAATTCACCCCTCCTCTTT
CSADYRRGSNSPLLF
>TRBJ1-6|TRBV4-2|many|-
TGTGCCAGCAGCCAAGAGACAGGAGGCTATTCACCCCTCCACTTT
CASSQETGGYSPLHF
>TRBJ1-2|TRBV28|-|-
TGTGCCAGCAGTTTTAGGGGGGTGGGTGGCTACACCTTC
CASSFRGVGGYTF
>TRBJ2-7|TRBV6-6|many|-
TGTGCCAGCAGTAAAGGGATTGGACAGCAATACGAGCAGTACTTC
CASSKGIGQQYEQYF
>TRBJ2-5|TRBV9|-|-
TGTGCCAGCAGCTTGGCCGGTAGGCGGGGGACCCAGTACTTC
CASSLAGRRGTQYF
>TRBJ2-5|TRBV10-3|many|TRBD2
TGTGCCATCAGACCGGGACTAGCGGGAGTCGGGGAGACCCAGTACTTC
CAIRPGLAGVGETQYF
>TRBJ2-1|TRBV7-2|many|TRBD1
TGTGCCAGCAGGACGGGACAGGGAGACAATGAGCAGTTCTTC
CASRTGQGDNEQFF
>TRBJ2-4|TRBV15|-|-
TGTGCCACCAGCAGAGCGGATTCAGGCCTAGCCAAAAACATTCAGTACTTC
CATSRADSGLAKNIQYF
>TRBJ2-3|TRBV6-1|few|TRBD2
TGTGCCAGCAGTGAAGCGGGACTAGCGGTCAGCACAGATACGCAGTATTTT
CASSEAGLAVSTDTQYF
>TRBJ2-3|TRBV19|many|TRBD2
TGTGCCAGTAGTAACGGACTAGCGGGAGGTGATACGCAGTATTTT
CASSNGLAGGDTQYF
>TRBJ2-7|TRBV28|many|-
TGTGCCAGCAGTTATCCGGGGTCCTCAAACGAGCAGTACTTC
CASSYPGSSNEQYF
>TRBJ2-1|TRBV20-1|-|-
TGCAGTGCTAGACATCAACGCGAGGGCAGCAGTAGTGGGGCCTACAATGGGCAGTTCTTC
CSARHQREGSSSGAYNGQFF
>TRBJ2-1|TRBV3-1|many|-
TGTGCCAGCAGCTACACCAATGAGCAGTTCTTC
CASSYTNEQFF
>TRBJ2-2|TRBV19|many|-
TGTGCCAGTAGTATAAGCGGAGGCACCGGGGAGCTGTTTTTT
CASSISGGTGELFF
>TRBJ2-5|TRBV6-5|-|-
TGTGCCAGCAGCCCCCATTCCCAAGGGACCCAGTACTTC
CASSPHSQGTQYF
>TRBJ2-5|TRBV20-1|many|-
TGCAGTGCTAGGGGCCAGGGGTGGGAGACCCAGTACTTC
CSARGQGWETQYF
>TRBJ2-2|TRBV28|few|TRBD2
TGTGCCAGCAGCCCGCTGGGCGGGGGGAACACCGGGGAGCTGTTTTTT
CASSPLGGGNTGELFF
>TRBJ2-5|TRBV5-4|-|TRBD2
TGTGCCAGCAGCACGGGACTAAACGTGGTAGAGACCCAGTACTTC
CASSTGLNVVETQYF
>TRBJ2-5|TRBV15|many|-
TGTGCCACCAGCAGAGATTGGGGGCAGGGAAGGGGAGAGACCCAGTACTTC
CATSRDWGQGRGETQYF
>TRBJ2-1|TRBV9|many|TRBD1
TGTGCCAGCAGCCTACATCCGGACAGGGTGGCTGAGCAGTTCTTC
CASSLHPDRVAEQFF
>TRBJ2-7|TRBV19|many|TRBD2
TGTGCCAGTAGTACCCACGGACTAGCGGGAGACGAGCAGTACTTC
CASSTHGLAGDEQYF
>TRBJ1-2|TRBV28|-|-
TGTGCCAGCAGTTGGGGACGGGGGAACTATGGCTACACCTTC
CASSWGRGNYGYTF
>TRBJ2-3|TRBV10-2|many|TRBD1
TGCGCCAGCCGGAGGGGACAGGGTACAGATACGCAGTATTTT
CASRRGQGTDTQYF
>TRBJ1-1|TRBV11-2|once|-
TGTGCCAGCAGCTTAACGGAGGGGCCGGGGACTGAAGCTTTCTTT
CASSLTEGPGTEAFF
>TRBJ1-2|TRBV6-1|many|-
TGTGCCAGCAGTGAATCCGAAGGGGGGTTTTATGGCTACACCTTC
CASSESEGGFYGYTF
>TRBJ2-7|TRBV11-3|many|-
TGTGCCAGCAGCTTAGGAAGTGGGAGCGAGCAGTACTTC
CASSLGSGSEQYF
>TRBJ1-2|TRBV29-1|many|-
TGCAGTGGCTGGGGGGCCAATGGCTACACCTTC
CSGWGANGYTF
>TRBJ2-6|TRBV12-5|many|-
TGTGCTAGTGGTTTGCCCAGCTCTGGGGCCAACGTCCTGACTTTC
CASGLPSSGANVLTF
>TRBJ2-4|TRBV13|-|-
TGTGCCAGCAGCTCCTCGACCACGGCCAAAAACATTCAGTACTTC
CASSSSTTAKNIQYF
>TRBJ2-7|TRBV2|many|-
TGTGCCAGCAGTGGAGGACTCTCCTACGAGCAGTACTTC
CASSGGLSYEQYF
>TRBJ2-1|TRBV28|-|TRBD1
TGTGCCAGCAGCAGAGGACAGGGGGCTACCAATGAGCAGTTCTTC
CASSRGQGATNEQFF
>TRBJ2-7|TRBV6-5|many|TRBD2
TGTGCCACCGCCAGGGACAGCGGGAGGGCCTACGAGCAGTACTTC
CATARDSGRAYEQYF
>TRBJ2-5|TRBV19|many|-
TGTGCCAGTAGTATAGCGGCCACGATGGAGACCCAGTACTTC
CASSIAATMETQYF
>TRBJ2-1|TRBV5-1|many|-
TGCGCCAGCAGCCAGGGACTGACAACCTACAATGAGCAGTTCTTC
CASSQGLTTYNEQFF
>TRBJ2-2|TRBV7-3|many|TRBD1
TGTGCCAGCAGCTCGGGACAGGGGAACACCGGGGAGCTGTTTTTT
CASSSGQGNTGELFF
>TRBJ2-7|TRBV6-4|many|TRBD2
TGTGCCAGCAGTCCTACCTTAGCGGGAGGCGAGCAGTACTTC
CASSPTLAGGEQYF
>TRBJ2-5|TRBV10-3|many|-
TGTGCCATCAGTGGGGGGGAGTCAAAGTACTTC
CAISGGESKYF
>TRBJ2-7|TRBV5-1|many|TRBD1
TGCGCCAGCAGCGTTCGCGGGACAGGGGGCCAGGTTAAGTACGAGCAGTACTTC
CASSVRGTGGQVKYEQYF
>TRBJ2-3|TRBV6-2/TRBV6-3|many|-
TGTGCCAGCAGTTATAGGTGGCGGGATGACCGCACAGATACGCAGTATTTT
CASSYRWRDDRTDTQYF
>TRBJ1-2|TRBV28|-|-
TGTGCCAGCAGTTTACAGGAGTATGGCTACACCTTC
CASSLQEYGYTF
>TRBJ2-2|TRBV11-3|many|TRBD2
TGTGCCAGCAGAGTAGCGGGAGGGTTGGACACCGGGGAGCTGTTTTTT
CASRVAGGLDTGELFF
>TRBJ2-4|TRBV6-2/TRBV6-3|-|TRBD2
TGTGCCAGCAGCCCGGGGGGACTAGCGGCCAACATTCAGTACTTC
CASSPGGLAANIQYF
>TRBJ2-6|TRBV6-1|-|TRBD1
TGTGCCAGCAGTCCACAGGGGGTTGGGGCCAACGTCCTGACTTTC
CASSPQGVGANVLTF
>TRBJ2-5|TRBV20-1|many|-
TGCAGTGCTAGTGCTGGGGAAGAGACCCAGTACTTC
CSASAGEETQYF
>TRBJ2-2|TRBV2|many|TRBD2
TGTGCCAGCAGAGTACTTGGATATAGCGGGAGGGCCACCGGGGAGCTGTTTTTT
CASRVLGYSGRATGELFF
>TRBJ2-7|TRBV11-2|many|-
TGTGCCAGCGGGTTCTCTATGCAGGGGAGCTCCTACGAGCAGTACTTC
CASGFSMQGSSYEQYF
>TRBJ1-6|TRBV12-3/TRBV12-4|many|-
TGTGCCAGCAGTCGGACAGCCTATAATTCACCCCTCCACTTT
CASSRTAYNSPLHF
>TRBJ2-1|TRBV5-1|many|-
TGCGCCAGCAGCTCCGGGACCTATAGACGGGACAATGAGCAGTTCTTC
CASSSGTYRRDNEQFF